The T cell receptor (beta chain) under discussion was sequenced for a study of T cell responses to AZD1222 COVID-19 vaccine. Overall study context: The study pooled second doses at about 4 or about 12 weeks. Regarding the study as a whole: Dominant CD4 TCR responses targeted spike regions 160-218 and 743-854. The repertoires were collected only after the peak T cell response. Compared with day 0, the breadth and depth of the Spike-specific TCR repertoire rose significantly after two doses of AZD1222.

About this clone itself: What it binds is not known.

Trimming cost V 2 bases and J 1 base, with 14 bases left between them. This CDR3 is built from 16 residues. CDR1 is SEHNR, CDR2 FQNEAQ, per germline (reference sequence). Clones were read by immunoSEQ multiplex PCR, and TCRdb kept only the in-frame ones, dropping some. The profile shows 96,000 or so clones, about nine tenths of them singletons. The chain employs TRBV7-9 and TRBJ1-2, with a weak D call TRBD1 (6 bases). Sequences were derived from peripheral blood, sampled on day 0 of AZD1222 vaccination. The TCR was taken from an adult in good health. The CDR3 DNA reads TGTGCCAGCAGCTTAATCAGGGGCGCGGATAACTATGGCTACACCTTC. Encoded protein: CASSLIRGADNYGYTF.